This is a list of T cell receptor beta chains from one sample in a study of blood T cell repertoires in COVID-19. Method: immunoSEQ multiplex PCR; TCRdb's copy keeps in-frame clones and lacks some. The table shows 170,000 or so clones, with 70% to 90% occurring only once. Sequencing input: peripheral blood. The source is a man between 50 and 59 years old with active or convalescent COVID-19. The CDR3 runs from the conserved cysteine through the conserved F or W. Fields, in order: D gene, V gene, J gene, clone size, CDR3 DNA, CDR3 protein. D genes are given only for firm matches. The size entry is marked missing in some rows and otherwise reads once, few, many or a size class.

D gene: .; V gene: TRBV19; J gene: TRBJ1-2; clone size: .; CDR3 DNA: TGTGCCAGCATTACCGGGACAACTACCCTGGGAGGCTACACCTTC; CDR3 protein: CASITGTTTLGGYTF
D gene: TRBD2; V gene: TRBV28; J gene: TRBJ2-1; clone size: .; CDR3 DNA: TGTGCCAGCAGTTTAGATAGCGGGGGGCGGGGTGAGCAGTTCTTC; CDR3 protein: CASSLDSGGRGEQFF
D gene: .; V gene: TRBV4-3; J gene: TRBJ2-5; clone size: .; CDR3 DNA: TGCGCCAGCAGCCGGGACTTTTTCCAAGAGACCCAGTACTTC; CDR3 protein: CASSRDFFQETQYF
D gene: TRBD2; V gene: TRBV7-3; J gene: TRBJ2-1; clone size: .; CDR3 DNA: TGTGCCAGCAGTCCATCCCCTTGGTCTAGCGGTGGGGGTGAGCAGTTCTTC; CDR3 protein: CASSPSPWSSGGGEQFF
D gene: TRBD1; V gene: TRBV6-5; J gene: TRBJ1-4; clone size: once; CDR3 DNA: TGTGCCAGCAGCGAGGGACAGGGCGGTAATGAAAAACTGTTTTTT; CDR3 protein: CASSEGQGGNEKLFF
D gene: .; V gene: TRBV4-2; J gene: TRBJ2-3; clone size: .; CDR3 DNA: TGTGCCAGCAGCCCCCAAGGAGGGAGGCCGATCACAGATACGCAGTATTTT; CDR3 protein: CASSPQGGRPITDTQYF
D gene: .; V gene: TRBV3-1/TRBV3-2; J gene: TRBJ1-1; clone size: .; CDR3 DNA: TGTGCCAGCAGCCCCTGGGAGGGGTACGGCACTGAAGCTTTCTTT; CDR3 protein: CASSPWEGYGTEAFF
D gene: TRBD1; V gene: TRBV5-4; J gene: TRBJ1-5; clone size: few; CDR3 DNA: TGTGCCAGCAGCCCGACAGGGGGCAAGCCCCAGCATTTT; CDR3 protein: CASSPTGGKPQHF
D gene: .; V gene: TRBV3-1/TRBV3-2; J gene: TRBJ2-1; clone size: .; CDR3 DNA: TGTGCCAGCAGTAGAGTGAGCGGAGAGCAGTTCTTC; CDR3 protein: CASSRVSGEQFF
D gene: TRBD1; V gene: TRBV5-1; J gene: TRBJ1-1; clone size: .; CDR3 DNA: TGCGCCAGCAGCCCACAGGGGTATGAAGCTTTCTTT; CDR3 protein: CASSPQGYEAFF
D gene: TRBD2; V gene: TRBV20-1; J gene: TRBJ2-1; clone size: once; CDR3 DNA: TGCAGTGCTAGTGAGGGACTAGCGGGGGGCCACTCCAATGAGCAGTTCTTC; CDR3 protein: CSASEGLAGGHSNEQFF
D gene: .; V gene: TRBV6-5; J gene: TRBJ2-7; clone size: once; CDR3 DNA: TGTGCCAGCAGTAACCGACATTTAACCTCCTACGAGCAGTACTTC; CDR3 protein: CASSNRHLTSYEQYF
D gene: TRBD1; V gene: TRBV6-5; J gene: TRBJ2-7; clone size: .; CDR3 DNA: TGTGCCAGCAGACCGGGACAGGCCTCCTACGAGCAGTACTTC; CDR3 protein: CASRPGQASYEQYF
D gene: .; V gene: TRBV29-1; J gene: TRBJ1-2; clone size: .; CDR3 DNA: TGCAGCGTTGAAAGACAGAACCTCCCTAACTATGGCTACACCTTC; CDR3 protein: CSVERQNLPNYGYTF
D gene: TRBD2; V gene: TRBV10-3; J gene: TRBJ2-5; clone size: .; CDR3 DNA: TGTGCCATCAGTGGGGAGGGAGGAGAGACCCAGTACTTC; CDR3 protein: CAISGEGGETQYF
D gene: .; V gene: TRBV6-5; J gene: TRBJ1-1; clone size: .; CDR3 DNA: TGTGCCAGCAGTTACTCGAGTGTAGCCGATGAAGCTTTCTTT; CDR3 protein: CASSYSSVADEAFF
D gene: .; V gene: TRBV24-1; J gene: TRBJ1-1; clone size: few; CDR3 DNA: TGTGCCACCAGTGAGGCTTGGACTCCAATGAACACTGAAGCTTTCTTT; CDR3 protein: CATSEAWTPMNTEAFF
D gene: TRBD1; V gene: TRBV6-5; J gene: TRBJ1-1; clone size: .; CDR3 DNA: TGTGCCAGCAGTTACTCGACAGGGACTGAAGCTTTCTTT; CDR3 protein: CASSYSTGTEAFF